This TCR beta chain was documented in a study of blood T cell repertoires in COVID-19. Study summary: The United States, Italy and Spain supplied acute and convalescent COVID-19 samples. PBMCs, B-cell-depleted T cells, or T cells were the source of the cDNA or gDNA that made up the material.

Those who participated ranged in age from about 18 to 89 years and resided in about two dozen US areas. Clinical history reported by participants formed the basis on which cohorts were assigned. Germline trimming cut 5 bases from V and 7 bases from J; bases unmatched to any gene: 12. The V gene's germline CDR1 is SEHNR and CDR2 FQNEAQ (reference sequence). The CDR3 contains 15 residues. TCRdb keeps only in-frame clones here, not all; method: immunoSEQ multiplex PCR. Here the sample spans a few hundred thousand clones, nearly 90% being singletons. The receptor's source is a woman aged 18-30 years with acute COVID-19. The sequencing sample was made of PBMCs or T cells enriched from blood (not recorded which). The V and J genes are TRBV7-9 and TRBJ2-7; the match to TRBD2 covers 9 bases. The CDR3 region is CASSGSAGGPKEQYF. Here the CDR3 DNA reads TGTGCCAGCAGCGGTTCGGCGGGAGGGCCGAAAGAGCAGTACTTC.